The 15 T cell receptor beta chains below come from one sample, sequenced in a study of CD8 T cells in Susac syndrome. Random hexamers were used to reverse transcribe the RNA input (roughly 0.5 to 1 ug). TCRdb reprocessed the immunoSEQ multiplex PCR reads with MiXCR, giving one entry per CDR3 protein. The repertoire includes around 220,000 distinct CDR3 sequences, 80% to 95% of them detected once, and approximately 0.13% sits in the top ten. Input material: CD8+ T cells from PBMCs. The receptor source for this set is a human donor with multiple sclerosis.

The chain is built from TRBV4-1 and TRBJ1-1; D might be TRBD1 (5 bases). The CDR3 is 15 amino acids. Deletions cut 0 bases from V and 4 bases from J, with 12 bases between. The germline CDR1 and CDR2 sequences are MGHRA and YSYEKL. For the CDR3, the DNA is TGCGCCAGCAGCCAAGATTGGATGGGGGGCACTGAAGCTTTCTTT. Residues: CASSQDWMGGTEAFF.

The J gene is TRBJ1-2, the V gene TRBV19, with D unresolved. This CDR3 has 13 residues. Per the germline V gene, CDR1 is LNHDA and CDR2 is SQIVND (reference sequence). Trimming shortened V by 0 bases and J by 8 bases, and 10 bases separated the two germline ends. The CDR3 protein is CASSIDEGHGYTF. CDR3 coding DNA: TGTGCCAGTAGTATAGATGAGGGTCACGGCTACACCTTC.

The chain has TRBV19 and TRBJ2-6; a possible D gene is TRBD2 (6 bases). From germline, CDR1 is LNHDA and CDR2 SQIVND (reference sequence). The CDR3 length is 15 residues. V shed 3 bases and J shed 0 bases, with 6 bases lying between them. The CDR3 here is CASSMGGSGANVLTF. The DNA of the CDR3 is TGTGCCAGTAGTATGGGGGGCTCTGGGGCCAACGTCCTGACTTTC. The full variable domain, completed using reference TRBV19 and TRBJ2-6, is DGGITQSPKYLFRKEGQNVTLSCEQNLNHDAMYWYRQDPGQGLRLIYYSQIVNDFQKGDIAEGYSVSREKKESFPLTVTSAQKNPTAFYLCASSMGGSGANVLTFGAGSRLTVL.

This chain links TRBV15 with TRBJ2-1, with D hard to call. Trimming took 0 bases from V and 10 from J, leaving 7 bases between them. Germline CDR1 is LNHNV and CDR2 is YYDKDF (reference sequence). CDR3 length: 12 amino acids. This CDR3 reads CATSRDLLEQFF. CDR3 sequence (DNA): TGTGCCACCAGCAGAGATCTCCTCGAGCAGTTCTTC.

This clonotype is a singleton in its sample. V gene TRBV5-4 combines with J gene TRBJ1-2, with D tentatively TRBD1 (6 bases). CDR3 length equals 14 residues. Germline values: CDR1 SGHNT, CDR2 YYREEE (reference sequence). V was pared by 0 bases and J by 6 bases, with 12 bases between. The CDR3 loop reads CASSLAGGADGYTF. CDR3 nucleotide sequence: TGTGCCAGCAGCTTGGCCGGGGGCGCTGATGGCTACACCTTC.

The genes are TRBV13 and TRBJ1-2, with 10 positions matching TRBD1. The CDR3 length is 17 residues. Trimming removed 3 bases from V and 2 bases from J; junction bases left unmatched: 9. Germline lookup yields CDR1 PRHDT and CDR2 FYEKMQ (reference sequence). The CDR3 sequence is CASSFAGQGLINYGYTF. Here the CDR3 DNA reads TGTGCCAGCAGCTTCGCGGGACAGGGGTTGATAAACTATGGCTACACCTTC.

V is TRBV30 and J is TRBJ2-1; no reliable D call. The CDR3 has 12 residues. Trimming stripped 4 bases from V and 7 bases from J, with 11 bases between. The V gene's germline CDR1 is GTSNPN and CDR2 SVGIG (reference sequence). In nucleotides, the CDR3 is TGTGCCTGGAATGAGGCCGGTAATGAGCAGTTCTTC. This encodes CAWNEAGNEQFF.

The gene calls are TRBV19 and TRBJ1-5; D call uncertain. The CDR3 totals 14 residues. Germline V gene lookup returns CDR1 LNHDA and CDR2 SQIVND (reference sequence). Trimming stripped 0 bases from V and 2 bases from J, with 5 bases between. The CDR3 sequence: CASSIDFRNQPQHF. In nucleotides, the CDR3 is TGTGCCAGTAGTATAGACTTTCGCAATCAGCCCCAGCATTTT.

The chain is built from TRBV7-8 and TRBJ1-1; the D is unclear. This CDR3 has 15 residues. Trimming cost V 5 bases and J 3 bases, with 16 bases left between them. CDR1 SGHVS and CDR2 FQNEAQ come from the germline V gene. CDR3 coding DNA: TGTGCCAGCAGCCGAGATGGACGGTCCCACACTGAAGCTTTCTTT. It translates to CASSRDGRSHTEAFF.

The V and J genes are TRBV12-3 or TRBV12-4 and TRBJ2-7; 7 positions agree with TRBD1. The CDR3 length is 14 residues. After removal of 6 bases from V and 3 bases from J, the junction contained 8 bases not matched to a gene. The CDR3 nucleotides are TGTGCCAGCAGCCCGACAGGGACGGGCTACGAGCAGTACTTC. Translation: CASSPTGTGYEQYF.

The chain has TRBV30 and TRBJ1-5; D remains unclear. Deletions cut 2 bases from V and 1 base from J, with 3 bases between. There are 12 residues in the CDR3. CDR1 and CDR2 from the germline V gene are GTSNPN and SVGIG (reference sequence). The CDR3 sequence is CAWSWSNQPQHF. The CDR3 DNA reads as TGTGCCTGGAGTTGGAGCAATCAGCCCCAGCATTTT.

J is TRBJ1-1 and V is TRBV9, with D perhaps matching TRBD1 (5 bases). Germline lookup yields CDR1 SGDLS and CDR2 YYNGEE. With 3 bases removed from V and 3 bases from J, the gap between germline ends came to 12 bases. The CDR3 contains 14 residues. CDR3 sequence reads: CASSGQGGDTEAFF. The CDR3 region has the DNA TGTGCCAGCAGCGGGCAGGGCGGCGACACTGAAGCTTTCTTT.

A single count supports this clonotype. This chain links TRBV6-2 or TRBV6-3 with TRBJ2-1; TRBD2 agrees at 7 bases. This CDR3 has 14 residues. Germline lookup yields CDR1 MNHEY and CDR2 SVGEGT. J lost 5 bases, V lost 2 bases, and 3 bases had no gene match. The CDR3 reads CASSYLSGNNEQFF. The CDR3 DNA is TGTGCCAGCAGTTACCTGAGCGGGAACAATGAGCAGTTCTTC.

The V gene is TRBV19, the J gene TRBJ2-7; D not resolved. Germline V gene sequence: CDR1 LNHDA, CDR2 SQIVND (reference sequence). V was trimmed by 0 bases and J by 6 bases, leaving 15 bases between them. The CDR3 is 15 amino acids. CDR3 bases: TGTGCCAGTAGTATAGATAGCTCCCCAACGGTCGAGCAGTACTTC. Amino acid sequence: CASSIDSSPTVEQYF.

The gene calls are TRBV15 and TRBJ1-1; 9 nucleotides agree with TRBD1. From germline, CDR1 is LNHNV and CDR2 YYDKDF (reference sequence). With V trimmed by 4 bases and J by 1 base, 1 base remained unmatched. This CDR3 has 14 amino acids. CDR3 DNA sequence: TGTGCCACCAGCAAGGACAGGGGGAACACTGAAGCTTTCTTT. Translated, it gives CATSKDRGNTEAFF.